The rows below give T cell receptor beta chains drawn from one sample of a study of blood T cell repertoires in COVID-19. The repertoire was sequenced with immunoSEQ multiplex PCR; TCRdb's copy has only in-frame clones and lacks some. The sample consists of around 130,000 clones, around 89% of them appearing once. The sequenced material came from peripheral blood. The receptors originated from a man over 45 with active or convalescent COVID-19. Both conserved end residues are part of each CDR3. Fields, in order: J gene, clone size, D gene, V gene, CDR3 protein, CDR3 DNA. The D gene is left open where the match is weak. The size field is filled for only some rows; it gives once, few, many or a size class.

TRBJ2-1,-,-,TRBV20-1,CSARGRNEQFF,TGCAGTGCTAGAGGCAGGAATGAGCAGTTCTTC
TRBJ1-3,-,TRBD1,TRBV6-5,CASSFRTGGGNTIYF,TGTGCCAGCAGTTTCCGGACAGGGGGAGGAAACACCATATATTTT
TRBJ2-5,-,TRBD1,TRBV3-1/TRBV3-2,CASSKGLVSGQGQETQYF,TGTGCCAGCAGTAAAGGGCTAGTCTCCGGACAGGGCCAAGAGACCCAGTACTTC
TRBJ2-6,-,-,TRBV9,CASSPRRGSGANVLTF,TGTGCCAGCAGCCCCCGTAGGGGGTCTGGGGCCAACGTCCTGACTTTC
TRBJ2-5,-,-,TRBV5-1,CATNDGGGRGETQYF,TGCGCCACCAACGACGGGGGTGGCCGGGGAGAGACCCAGTACTTC
TRBJ1-1,-,-,TRBV12-3/TRBV12-4,CASTWGVKAFF,TGTGCCAGCACCTGGGGGGTAAAAGCTTTCTTT
TRBJ2-3,-,TRBD2,TRBV14,CASSQTGTSGRYSTDTQYF,TGTGCCAGCAGCCAAACCGGGACTAGCGGGAGGTATAGCACAGATACGCAGTATTTT
TRBJ2-5,once,TRBD2,TRBV6-5,CASRTLAGVQETQYF,TGTGCCAGCAGGACACTAGCGGGGGTACAAGAGACCCAGTACTTC
TRBJ1-6,-,-,TRBV30,CAWSQGSPLHF,TGTGCCTGGAGCCAGGGGTCACCCCTCCACTTT
TRBJ2-3,-,TRBD2,TRBV27,CASRVSGGSTDTQYF,TGTGCCAGCAGGGTTAGCGGGGGGAGCACAGATACGCAGTATTTT